This T cell receptor beta chain is drawn from a study of PD-1 blockade in classical Hodgkin lymphoma. The time point: cycle 4 day 1 (C4D1), after around six weeks of nivolumab. There was relapse after autologous stem cell transplantation in every patient, and there was variation in brentuximab vedotin exposure. Data came from immunoSEQ multiplex PCR; TCRdb stores just in-frame clones and leaves some out. The table includes about 60,000 clones, roughly nine tenths detected once. V was cut by 4 bases and J by 4 bases, with 19 bases left in between. This CDR3 comprises 15 residues. Germline V CDR1 and CDR2: SQVTM, ANQGSEA.

V usage is TRBV29-1 and J usage is TRBJ1-2; tentatively, D is TRBD1 (6 bases). The sample in question was peripheral blood mononuclear cells (PBMCs), obtained before the fourth cycle of nivolumab. The sequence was obtained from a human donor with classical Hodgkin lymphoma. CDR3 residues: CSVGGALRGSYGYTF. In DNA form, the CDR3 reads TGCAGCGTTGGTGGGGCCCTCAGGGGAAGCTATGGCTACACCTTC.